Detailed here is one TCR beta chain. This receptor's antigen is unknown. No base quality values were provided; no much bigger clone lies one nucleotide off. The data originate from a study of shared clonotypes between healthy human individuals (dated by TCRdb to about 2020). A note on the overall study: Three men and two women, aged 18 to 49 years, made up the cohort. For each donor, three plates each were used for CD4 naive and CD4 memory, two plates were used for CD8 naive, and one plate was used for CD8 memory. Leukapheresis yielded between about 0.9 and 10 billion PBMCs per donor. To estimate repertoire size and how much clonotypes are shared between individuals, the study performed deep sequencing of blood TCR repertoires from about five healthy adults. Libraries were prepared and TCR repertoires were sequenced by different laboratories using diverse techniques, in order to increase sequencing depth and limit assay-specific biases. Overall study outcomes, separate from this receptor: Sampling was restricted to blood, and TCR repertoires in tissues likely differ from the TCR repertoires found in blood. Pairwise subsampling led to the expectation that sequencing depth would affect the degree of clonotype sharing among donors. Across four donors, roughly 5.4% of naive CD4, 3% to 3.5% of naive CD8, approximately 2.5% of memory CD4, and about 0.44% of memory CD8 clonotypes were shared. Because the study included a small number of donors, the genetic and exposure-history diversity represented was limited. Incomplete sequencing was indicated by rarefaction of sorted-subset datasets, despite the large sequencing depth. Larger estimated clonotype richness was generally found for naive subsets than for memory subsets. Compared with non-shared clonotypes, clonotypes shared by all four sorted-subset donors had higher generation probabilities.

The donors were healthy, HIV-negative adults who had no recently reported acute infections or vaccinations. Only Caucasian adults living in Nashville, Tennessee, USA were represented among the donors. Magnetic negative selection was used to enrich CD4+ T cells, after which naive cells were positively selected on CD45RA and the negative fraction became the memory subset. Blood was obtained by leukapheresis, after which PBMCs were separated by Ficoll-Histopaque density gradient centrifugation and cryopreserved in liquid nitrogen vapor phase. Analytical flow cytometry was used to check the purity and quantity of every magnetically sorted T cell population. From each sorted fraction, genomic DNA was isolated and quantified by UV absorbance on a Nanodrop 2000c. The germline V gene (reference sequence) gives CDR1 as LNHDA and CDR2 as SQIVND. From its cysteine to its phenylalanine, the CDR3 spans 13 amino acids. Only the CDR3 part of the read is kept: 39 bases, read in frame from the first base. V gives up 7 bases and J gives up 3 bases, and the segment between their germline ends measures 10 bases.

Using the deep immunoSEQ assay, TCR CDR3 regions were amplified from genomic DNA by multiplex PCR. Genomic DNA extracted from each cell subset was distributed evenly over all wells of several immunoSEQ 96-well plates, and each plate served as one replicate. Each replicate PCR for sorted subsets received roughly 200 ng genomic DNA, equal to 30,000 or so T cell genomes. The purified libraries were quantified using a Qubit 3.0 fluorometer, sized with a Bioanalyzer 2100, and then quantified again using the KAPA Library Quantification kit. A separate single-read 150-cycle Illumina NextSeq 550 flow cell was used to sequence each immunoSEQ 96-well plate. Per the authors' processing: Because only junctional sequences without quality scores were contained in the immunoSEQ output, filtering matching that applied to full-length reads could not be performed. To assign V/J genes and CDR3, sequences were annotated against IMGT germline references using PyIR, a Python wrapper for IgBLAST v1.9. Any read was removed if the V/J assignment was weak (E-value above 1e-6), the CDR3 was missing, or the read contained stop codons, out-of-frame junctions, or ambiguous translated residues. V3J clonotypes were defined by identical inferred V gene, J gene, and CDR3 amino acid sequence. The percentage overlap between two repertoires was calculated by dividing the number of shared unique clonotypes by the size of the smaller repertoire. Richness of each repertoire was evaluated using RTK rarefaction, the Chao1 estimator, and Recon v2.1 estimates of unobserved clonotypes. OLGA was used to compute generation probabilities for all TCRbeta clonotypes that the gDNA method yielded from a few donors. TCRdb holds this immuneACCESS table with in-frame rearrangements only. Some clones are missing; in checked studies, unresolved V genes explain under half, and the rest has no known cause. The V and J calls and clone size were taken over from that table, and D and trimming were inferred from the DNA. The table for this sample lists approximately 2,000,000 clones; about 90% of them were counted only once. Of the sample, around 0.38% is held by the ten largest clones.

This sequence was found in a man younger than 30 in good health. Some clones in this sample may be carry-over from other donors' samples. Sequenced input: naive CD4+ T cells from PBMCs. In light of the paper, this sample's cell subset or site label describes: CD45RA+ positively selected. The receptor chain draws on TRBV19 and TRBJ1-5; the D gene assignment is ambiguous. Here the CDR3 is given as CASTRFLNQPQHF. The DNA sequence follows: TGTGCCAGTACCCGGTTCCTCAATCAGCCCCAGCATTTT.